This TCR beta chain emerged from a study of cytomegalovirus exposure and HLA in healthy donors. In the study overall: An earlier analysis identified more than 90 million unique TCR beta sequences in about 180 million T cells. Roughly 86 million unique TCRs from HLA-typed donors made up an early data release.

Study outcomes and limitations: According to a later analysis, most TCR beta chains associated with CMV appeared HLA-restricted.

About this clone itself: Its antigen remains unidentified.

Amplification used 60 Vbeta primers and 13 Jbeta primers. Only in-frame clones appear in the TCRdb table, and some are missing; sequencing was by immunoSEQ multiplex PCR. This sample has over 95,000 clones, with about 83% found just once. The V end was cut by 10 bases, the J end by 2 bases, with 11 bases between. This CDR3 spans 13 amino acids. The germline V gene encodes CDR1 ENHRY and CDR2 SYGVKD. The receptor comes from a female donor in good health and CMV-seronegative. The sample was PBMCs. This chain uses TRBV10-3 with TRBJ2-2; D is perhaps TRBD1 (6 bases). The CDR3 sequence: CATGTSNTGELFF. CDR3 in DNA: TGTGCCACCGGGACATCTAACACCGGGGAGCTGTTTTTT.